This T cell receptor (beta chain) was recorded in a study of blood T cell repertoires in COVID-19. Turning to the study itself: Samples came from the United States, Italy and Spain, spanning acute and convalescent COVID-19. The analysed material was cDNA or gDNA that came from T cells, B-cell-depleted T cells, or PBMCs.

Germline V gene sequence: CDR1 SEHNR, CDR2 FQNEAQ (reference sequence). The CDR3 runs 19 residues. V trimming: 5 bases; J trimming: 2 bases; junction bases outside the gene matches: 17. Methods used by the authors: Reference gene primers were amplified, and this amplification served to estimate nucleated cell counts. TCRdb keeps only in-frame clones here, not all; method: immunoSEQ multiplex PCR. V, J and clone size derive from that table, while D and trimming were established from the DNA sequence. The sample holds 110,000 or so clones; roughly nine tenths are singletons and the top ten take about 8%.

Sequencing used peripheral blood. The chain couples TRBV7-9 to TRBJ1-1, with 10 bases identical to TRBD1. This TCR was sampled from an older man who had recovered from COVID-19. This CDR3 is CASSPRRQGARRGNTEAFF. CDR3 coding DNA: TGTGCCAGCAGCCCGCGGAGACAGGGGGCGAGGCGAGGTAACACTGAAGCTTTCTTT.